A single sample is the source of the 10 T cell receptor beta chains below, sequenced in a study of low-dose radiotherapy and immunotherapy resistance in tumors. Priming of first-strand cDNA relied on TRAV- and TRBV-specific primers (covering alpha and beta chains). TCR amplification ran approximately 22 PCR cycles using constant-region and V-primer adapter primers. TCRdb re-analysed the reads in MiXCR, keeping a single row per CDR3 protein. This sample has about 6,200 distinct CDR3 sequences, with approximately 78% found just once. Receptors originate from a human donor with advanced metastatic prostate, ovarian, gallbladder or colorectal cancer (not recorded which). This table probably holds off-target reads from a library built for another chain.

The chain has TRBV24-1 and TRBJ2-6; D might be TRBD1 (5 bases). CDR1 is KGHDR and CDR2 is SFDVKD in the germline V gene. The V and J ends lost 9 bases and 0 bases respectively, with 14 bases between them. This CDR3 spans 16 amino acids. The CDR3: CATRDSQDSGANVLTF. The CDR3 nucleotides read TGTGCCACCCGCGACAGCCAGGACTCTGGGGCCAACGTCCTGACTTTC.

The CDR3 loop reads CSATPARGGKNIQYF. The DNA for the CDR3 is TGCAGTGCTACCCCGGCGCGGGGGGGCAAAAACATTCAGTACTTC. This sequence joins TRBV20-1 and TRBJ2-4; 9 bases agree with TRBD2. CDR3 size: 15 residues. V shed 4 bases, J shed 3 bases, and the junction held 7 bases outside the gene matches. Germline V gives CDR1 DFQATT, CDR2 SNEGSKA (reference sequence).

In this sample, this clonotype turned up a few times. The J gene is TRBJ2-3, the V gene TRBV20-1, with TRBD2 identical over 15 bases. Germline loops: CDR1 DFQATT, CDR2 SNEGSKA (reference sequence). The V and J ends lost 6 bases and 4 bases, in that order; junction bases with no gene match: 5. The CDR3 runs 15 residues. The CDR3 region has the DNA TGCAGTGCCAGGACTAGCGGGAGGGCCGCAGATACGCAGTATTTT. This encodes CSARTSGRAADTQYF.

This rearrangement joins TRBV3-1 to TRBJ2-1; maybe TRBD2 (5 bases). The CDR3 contains 13 residues. Germline V gene data show CDR1 as LGHDT and CDR2 as YNNKEL (reference sequence). V shed 1 base and J shed 9 bases, with 10 bases lying between them. The CDR3 here is CASSQGTRGEQFF. CDR3 coding DNA: TGTGCCAGCAGCCAAGGGACCCGGGGTGAGCAGTTCTTC.

This rearrangement joins TRBV28 to TRBJ2-1; TRBD1 might be the D (6 bases). The germline V and J ends were trimmed by 4 bases and 7 bases, with 11 bases remaining between them. The CDR3 runs to 13 residues. In germline, CDR1 is MDHEN, CDR2 SYDVKM. CDR3 sequence: CASSYYRENEQFF. DNA for the CDR3: TGTGCCAGCAGTTATTACAGGGAGAATGAGCAGTTCTTC.

This chain uses TRBV7-9 with TRBJ2-5; 9 nucleotides line up with TRBD1. Germline CDR1 SEHNR, CDR2 FQNEAQ (reference sequence). V shed 5 bases, J shed 4 bases, and the junction held 8 bases outside the gene matches. The CDR3 consists of 15 residues. The CDR3 region is CASSNGQGFGETQYF. CDR3 DNA sequence: TGTGCCAGCAGCAATGGACAGGGGTTTGGAGAGACCCAGTACTTC.

The rearrangement links TRBV20-1 to TRBJ2-1; D remains unclear. This CDR3 has 12 amino acids. Between the trimmed V and J ends, which lost 5 bases and 0 bases, there was a span of 5 bases. Germline V CDR1 and CDR2: DFQATT, SNEGSKA (reference sequence). CDR3 amino acids: CSAQSSYNEQFF. CDR3 in DNA: TGCAGTGCTCAGAGCTCCTACAATGAGCAGTTCTTC.

This chain joins TRBV14 and TRBJ2-1; D might be TRBD2 (5 bases). CDR3 length: 15 amino acids. CDR1 is SGHDN, CDR2 FVKESK, per germline. V lost 2 bases and J lost 0, with 8 bases in between. Here the CDR3 DNA reads TGTGCCAGCAGCCAACTAGGGAGCTCCTACAATGAGCAGTTCTTC. Amino acid sequence: CASSQLGSSYNEQFF. Looking up the rest from reference TRBV14 and TRBJ2-1 gives the full variable domain: EAGVTQFPSHSVIEKGQTVTLRCDPISGHDNLYWYRRVMGKEIKFLLHFVKESKQDESGMPNNRFLAERTGGTYSTLKVQPAELEDSGVYFCASSQLGSSYNEQFFGPGTRLTVL.

This clonotype occurred once. The rearrangement uses TRBV5-1 and TRBJ2-1, with 11 bases matching TRBD1. CDR1 and CDR2 (germline): SGHRS, YFSETQ. CDR3 length: 15 residues. Trimming cost V 7 bases and J 0 bases; bases outside gene matches: 3. This CDR3 is CASGQGASSYNEQFF. DNA for the CDR3: TGCGCCAGCGGACAGGGGGCGAGCTCCTACAATGAGCAGTTCTTC.

The rearrangement joins TRBV5-6 to TRBJ2-2, with 14 nucleotides matching TRBD2. V lost 0 bases and J lost 5; bases outside the gene matches: 12. CDR1 is SGHDT and CDR2 is YYEEEE in the germline V gene. The CDR3 is 20 residues long. CDR3 bases: TGTGCCAGCAGCTTGGCCTGGGGACTAGCGGGAGAAGGTCGGACCGGGGAGCTGTTTTTT. Encoded protein: CASSLAWGLAGEGRTGELFF. The full variable domain, its missing parts supplied by reference TRBV5-6 and TRBJ2-2, is DAGVTQSPTHLIKTRGQQVTLRCSPKSGHDTVSWYQQALGQGPQFIFQYYEEEERQRGNFPDRFSGHQFPNYSSELNVNALLLGDSALYLCASSLAWGLAGEGRTGELFFGEGSRLTVL.